This is a list of T cell receptor beta chains from one sample in a study of T-cell reconstitution after alpha-beta-depleted transplantation in children. MiXCR, applied by TCRdb to the PCR reads, yields one record per CDR3 protein. The sample records 40,000 to 55,000 distinct CDR3 sequences, about 9% being singletons. This specimen was PBMCs, mostly from graft donor cells, taken 60 days after TCRalphabeta/CD19-depleted stem cell transplant. The receptors here all came from a male patient between 2 and 15 years old who had a stem cell transplant for chronic granulomatous disease, so the T cells may come from the graft donor. Both conserved end residues are part of each CDR3. The order of the fields is J gene, clone size, V gene, CDR3 protein. Some rows have no size entry. The others give once, few or many, or a class for an expanded clone.

>TRBJ2-1|many|TRBV28
CASSLAPAGGPYNEQFF
>TRBJ1-3|many|TRBV18
CASSPPGARNTIYF
>TRBJ2-2|few|TRBV6-5
CASSHPSDISGHTGELFF
>TRBJ1-2|-|TRBV11-2
CATPGKQGRFGYTF
>TRBJ2-7|many|TRBV7-2
CASSLRWRETPYEQYF
>TRBJ1-6|-|TRBV20-1
CSARVGSYNSPLHF
>TRBJ2-1|many|TRBV9
CASSAHSGSARNEQFF
>TRBJ1-5|many|TRBV15
CATSREGVQPQHF
>TRBJ2-1|few|TRBV19
CASSILGAGATHNEQFF
>TRBJ2-1|medium-sized|TRBV10-2
CASSEPGTKGGNEQFF
>TRBJ1-6|-|TRBV7-9
CASSLTGYNSPLHF
>TRBJ1-6|many|TRBV11-2
CASSLNAGANSPLHF
>TRBJ2-5|few|TRBV4-3
CASSQGLAGGEKTQYF
>TRBJ2-3|-|TRBV27
CASREGGTGIHTQYF
>TRBJ1-1|-|TRBV28
CASSRQGSNTEAFF
>TRBJ1-6|-|TRBV11-2
CASSLKGSGSPLHF
>TRBJ2-1|many|TRBV2
CASRQPPGTSGKGVGNEQFF
>TRBJ2-7|many|TRBV20-1
CSASSGRDYEQYF
>TRBJ2-2|-|TRBV6-4
CASSPAGGDTGELFF
>TRBJ2-3|many|TRBV12-3/TRBV12-4
CAVLLDSSTDTQYF
>TRBJ1-3|many|TRBV5-1
CASSPDPGTAGNTIYF
>TRBJ1-1|-|TRBV6-1
CASSGRVTEAFF
>TRBJ2-1|few|TRBV7-9
CASSFRSDEQFF
>TRBJ2-3|many|TRBV6-5
CASSYSSGRDTQYF
>TRBJ2-3|many|TRBV5-8
CASSPGQGVTDTQYF
>TRBJ2-6|many|TRBV9
CASSVTRSGPSGANVLTF
>TRBJ2-7|few|TRBV12-2
CASRKGQSLSYEQYF
>TRBJ2-1|-|TRBV13
CASSGRTGGEQFF
>TRBJ2-1|many|TRBV27
CASSSPPSGSYNEQFF
>TRBJ2-1|many|TRBV7-9
CASSPGASGSNEQFF
>TRBJ2-5|many|TRBV29-1
CSVAVAGYGETQYF
>TRBJ2-5|-|TRBV18
CASSPLPPWSRETQYF
>TRBJ2-2|many|TRBV11-2
CASSTGTVNTGELFF
>TRBJ2-1|many|TRBV6-2/TRBV6-3
CASSYWGNPNNEQFF
>TRBJ2-1|-|TRBV7-7
CASSIDRVGYNEQFF
>TRBJ1-1|many|TRBV5-1
CASKRGMNTEAFF
>TRBJ2-1|many|TRBV12-3/TRBV12-4
CASSPSGSGSYNEQFF
>TRBJ2-2|many|TRBV4-3
CASSHRGTGELFF
>TRBJ2-7|many|TRBV20-1
CSARDGRGQYF
>TRBJ2-1|-|TRBV20-1
CSARDLLRHNEQFF
>TRBJ1-2|few|TRBV20-1
CSAREGPYGYTF
>TRBJ2-1|many|TRBV20-1
CSAWGLPGVKGEQFF
>TRBJ1-6|-|TRBV5-1
CASSPEGNSPLHF
>TRBJ2-3|many|TRBV12-3/TRBV12-4
CASSLGGLATDTQYF
>TRBJ2-1|many|TRBV5-1
CASSLGGSSYNEQFF
>TRBJ2-1|-|TRBV14
CASSQAQGRYNEQFF
>TRBJ1-2|few|TRBV7-9
CASSLQGIFWGYTF
>TRBJ2-7|many|TRBV2
CASTYTIRGEQYF
>TRBJ2-5|many|TRBV2
CASSAQGAFEETQYF
>TRBJ2-2|-|TRBV6-2/TRBV6-3
CASSSPLLAGGGTGELFF
>TRBJ2-5|medium-sized|TRBV7-9
CASLPREQAAGTQYF
>TRBJ2-2|few|TRBV27
CTSSLDRGTGELFF
>TRBJ2-7|many|TRBV27
CASSLSGTEYEQYF
>TRBJ1-1|-|TRBV20-1
CSVSRQANLNTEAFF
>TRBJ1-2|many|TRBV12-3/TRBV12-4
CASSPVAYGYTF
>TRBJ1-5|many|TRBV12-3/TRBV12-4
CASSLLGGNQPQHF
>TRBJ2-7|many|TRBV25-1
CASSRSRALEQYF
>TRBJ2-1|many|TRBV12-3/TRBV12-4
CASRRSGRAILNEQFF